The sequence of this T cell receptor beta chain was determined in a study of blood T cell repertoires in COVID-19. V lost 4 bases to trimming and J lost 4 bases; unmatched junction nucleotides: 9. The germline CDR1 and CDR2 sequences are SGHRS and YFSETQ. The CDR3 contains 15 residues. Repertoires were generated with immunoSEQ multiplex PCR, while TCRdb's copy carries only in-frame clones and drops some. The repertoire has about 120,000 clones, about 89% of them found once; the top ten carry roughly 29%. The sequenced sample consisted of peripheral blood. This TCR was sampled from a woman aged 70-85 years with acute or convalescent COVID-19. The chain joins TRBV5-1 to TRBJ1-2, with 8 bases identical to TRBD1. This chain's CDR3 is CASSLTGQGGYGYTF. Here the CDR3 DNA reads TGCGCCAGCAGCCTCACCGGACAGGGAGGCTATGGCTACACCTTC.